This T cell receptor (beta chain) was recorded in a study of T cells in Graves' hyperthyroidism and ophthalmopathy. This clonotype was counted many times. No antigen is known for it. CDR3 length: 13 amino acids. The J segment lost 6 bases and the V segment lost 4 bases, leaving 3 bases of the junction unmatched. CDR1 is SGHDT and CDR2 is YYEEEE in the germline V gene. Amplified regions were TCR beta CDR3 sequences from RNA transcripts. The TCR CDR3 was amplified in a first-round RT-PCR using the HTBI primer set. MiXCR, run by TCRdb on the multiplex PCR reads, gives a single entry per CDR3 protein. The profile covers a few hundred thousand distinct CDR3 sequences, with roughly an eighth appearing a single time and less than 6.5% taken by the ten largest. General observations from the study: With a median lead of roughly 6.8 months before onset, the model predicted ophthalmopathy.

Stability of Graves' hyperthyroidism was defined as absent ophthalmopathy progression within 18 months. This clonotype was sampled from a woman aged 18-29 years with Graves' hyperthyroidism. J is TRBJ2-7 and V is TRBV5-6, with 11 nucleotides matching TRBD1. Sequencing was carried out using blood. The CDR3 protein is CASSTGQGGEQYF. For the CDR3, the DNA is TGTGCCAGCAGCACGGGACAGGGGGGCGAGCAGTACTTC.